This T cell receptor (beta chain) was captured in a study of breast tumors, draining lymph nodes, adjacent tissues. The CDR3 has 14 residues. Germline values: CDR1 KGHSH, CDR2 LQKENI. The ends were cut back, 2 bases at V and 6 bases at J, with 13 bases in the middle. Study-level findings and limits: Tumor T cell lymph node origin was a supported hypothesis, not proven.

Axillary draining lymph nodes of breast cancer patients supplied the node samples. A remark on this clonotype: Antigen: not known. A much larger clonotype is one base distant, so this may be a read error. The CDR3 does not end in the conserved phenylalanine or tryptophan, so this is likely a read error.

One entry per CDR3 protein, called by TCRdb with MiXCR from the multiplex PCR reads. Here the sample spans some 120,000 distinct CDR3 sequences, approximately 20% being singletons. This sequence originates from a female donor with breast cancer. Some clones in this sample may be carry-over from other donors' samples. The chain links TRBV18 to TRBJ1-2, with a weak D call TRBD1 (5 bases). Specimen: axillary lymph node tissue. CDR3 bases: TGTGCCAGCTCACCAGGGCAGGGCGGCGATGGCTACACCTCC. This encodes CASSPGQGGDGYTS.